These 20 T cell receptor beta chains came from one sample sequenced in a study of shared clonotypes between healthy human individuals. Some clones are missing from TCRdb's copy, which holds only in-frame ones; the method was immunoSEQ multiplex PCR. The repertoire holds 850,000 to 1,200,000 clones, with around four fifths as singletons. The sample taken for sequencing was memory CD4+ T cells sorted from blood. As to subset: CD45RA-negative fraction. The origin of the receptors is a man aged 18 to 29 in good health.

This clone appeared a few times. The sample contains more than one DNA sequence encoding this CDR3. The chain employs TRBV6-1 and TRBJ1-5; TRBD1 is a possible D gene (5 bases). The V gene lost 9 bases and the J gene lost 4 bases, with 7 bases spanning the gap. The CDR3 sequence is 11 residues long. The germline gives CDR1 MNHNS, CDR2 SASEGT. The CDR3 DNA is TGTGCCAGTGGGGGTAATCAGCCCCAGCATTTT. Translation: CASGGNQPQHF.

The chain is built from TRBV9 and TRBJ2-5, with 7 positions matching TRBD2. Germline V gene lookup returns CDR1 SGDLS and CDR2 YYNGEE. V shed 2 bases, J shed 5 bases, and the junction held 9 bases outside the gene matches. The CDR3 runs 15 residues. CDR3 sequence: CASSVRDYGAETQYF. CDR3 DNA sequence: TGTGCCAGCAGCGTGAGGGACTACGGTGCGGAGACCCAGTACTTC.

This chain links TRBV7-2 with TRBJ2-5; a possible D gene is TRBD2 (6 bases). CDR1 is SGHTA, CDR2 FQGNSA, per germline. The V end lost 3 bases, the J end lost 2 bases, and 10 bases lay between the germline ends. This CDR3 is built from 14 residues. This CDR3 reads CASSFGGLQETQYF. The CDR3, as DNA: TGTGCCAGCAGCTTTGGGGGACTGCAAGAGACCCAGTACTTC.

The chain has TRBV6-1 and TRBJ1-1, with D maybe TRBD1 (5 bases). The V and J ends lost 6 bases and 11 bases respectively, with 13 bases between them. CDR1 is MNHNS, CDR2 SASEGT, per germline. This CDR3 region has 11 residues. CDR3 coding DNA: TGTGCCAGCAGGAATCAGGGTCGGGCTTTCTTT. Translating it yields CASRNQGRAFF.

This clone was recorded only once. This chain joins TRBV7-2 and TRBJ2-7; 10 bases map to TRBD2. V was clipped by 5 bases and J by 6 bases; unmatched bases: 4. The germline CDR1 and CDR2 sequences are SGHTA and FQGNSA. The CDR3 is made up of 13 amino acids. The CDR3 loop is CASSPWTSGEQYF. CDR3 bases: TGTGCCAGCAGCCCTTGGACTAGCGGCGAGCAGTACTTC.

The V call is TRBV11-2, the J call TRBJ2-3; tentatively, D is TRBD2 (7 bases). This CDR3 region has 17 residues. CDR1 is SGHAT and CDR2 is FQNNGV in the germline V gene. V was pared by 3 bases and J by 0 bases, with 16 bases between. The CDR3 sequence is CASSFYLAGASTDTQYF. In nucleotides, the CDR3 is TGTGCCAGCAGCTTCTACCTCGCGGGGGCTAGCACAGATACGCAGTATTTT.

On this clone: This CDR3 is also generated by other DNA sequences in the sample. V usage is TRBV18 and J usage is TRBJ2-3, with D unclear. Germline V gene sequence: CDR1 KGHSH, CDR2 LQKENI. The CDR3 consists of 12 residues. Between the trimmed V and J ends, which lost 4 bases and 7 bases, there was a span of 9 bases. CDR3 sequence: CASSLERNTQYF. The CDR3 bases are TGTGCCAGCTCACTCGAGCGCAATACGCAGTATTTT.

This clone has a single count. The chain joins TRBV25-1 to TRBJ2-1, with 8 positions matching TRBD2. Germline-derived CDR1 and CDR2 are MGHDK and SYGVNS. This CDR3 contains 14 residues. The V gene end was trimmed by 4 bases and the J gene end by 12 bases; junction bases not matched to a gene: 11. CDR3 sequence reads: CASSVELADLGQFF. CDR3 DNA sequence: TGTGCCAGCAGTGTCGAACTAGCGGACCTTGGGCAGTTCTTC.

CDR3 nucleotides: TGTGCCAGCAGCACAGGGCCCACCACAGATACGCAGTATTTT. It is translated as CASSTGPTTDTQYF. The rearrangement uses TRBV11-3 and TRBJ2-3, with D possibly being TRBD1 (6 bases). The CDR3 is made up of 14 amino acids. CDR1 is SGHNT, CDR2 YENEEA, per germline. V gave up 5 bases and J gave up 2 bases, with 11 bases separating them.

In this sample, this clone turned up a few times. The chain uses TRBV28 and TRBJ1-4; TRBD1 might be the D (5 bases). The CDR3 loop spans 12 amino acids. The germline V and J ends were trimmed by 6 bases and 8 bases, with 10 bases remaining between them. CDR1 is MDHEN and CDR2 is SYDVKM in the germline V gene. CDR3 residues: CASRRGTEKLFF. The CDR3 nucleotides read TGTGCCAGCAGACGCGGGACGGAAAAACTGTTTTTT.

The chain is built from TRBV7-9 and TRBJ2-4; 10 nucleotides agree with TRBD1. This CDR3 spans 17 amino acids. Per germline, CDR1 SEHNR and CDR2 FQNEAQ (reference sequence). Trimming cost V 5 bases and J 0 bases; bases outside gene matches: 7. CDR3 sequence: CASSAGTGDKAKNIQYF. The CDR3 DNA reads TGTGCCAGCAGCGCCGGGACAGGGGATAAAGCCAAAAACATTCAGTACTTC.

The chain is built from TRBV4-1 and TRBJ2-7; 8 bases agree with TRBD2. V lost 4 bases to trimming and J lost 2 bases; unmatched junction nucleotides: 7. The CDR3 has 15 amino acids. Per germline, CDR1 MGHRA and CDR2 YSYEKL. The CDR3 coding sequence is TGCGCCAGCAGCCCCCCCGGGGGGGACCCCTACGAGCAGTACTTC. Translation: CASSPPGGDPYEQYF.

The V call is TRBV27, the J call TRBJ1-5, with TRBD1 matching over 9 bases. Germline trimming cut 5 bases from V and 6 bases from J; bases unmatched to any gene: 11. Germline-derived CDR1 and CDR2 are MNHEY and SMNVEV (reference sequence). This CDR3 has 16 amino acids. In DNA form, the CDR3 reads TGTGCCAGCAGTCCTCTGGACAGGGGTAATGGTCAGCCCCAGCATTTT. Protein product: CASSPLDRGNGQPQHF.

This sequence joins TRBV19 and TRBJ2-2; D may be TRBD1 (6 bases). Deletions cut 6 bases from V and 6 bases from J, with 20 bases between. The CDR3 is 16 amino acids. Germline loops: CDR1 LNHDA, CDR2 SQIVND (reference sequence). The CDR3 sequence is CASSLRAQGRSGELFF. The CDR3 DNA reads as TGTGCCAGTAGCCTGAGGGCACAGGGCCGTTCCGGGGAGCTGTTTTTT.

This clone has only a few counts. The chain employs TRBV28 and TRBJ2-7; D ambiguous. V was clipped by 7 bases and J by 2 bases, with 21 bases between them. CDR3 length: 16 residues. CDR1 is MDHEN and CDR2 is SYDVKM in the germline V gene. This CDR3 is CASTVMVGLSAYEQYF. The CDR3 DNA is TGTGCCAGCACCGTGATGGTAGGCCTCTCCGCCTACGAGCAGTACTTC.

This chain uses TRBV7-9 with TRBJ2-7, with D hard to call. The CDR3 extends over 11 amino acids. Germline CDR1 reads SEHNR; CDR2 reads FQNEAQ (reference sequence). V shed 5 bases and J shed 3 bases, with 5 bases lying between them. The CDR3 loop is CASSPIYEQYF. The CDR3 DNA follows: TGTGCCAGCAGCCCCATCTACGAGCAGTACTTC.

The CDR3 DNA is TGTGCCAGCAGTTTACGAGGCGAGGGGGTAAGGACTGAAGCTTTCTTT. This gives the protein CASSLRGEGVRTEAFF. V and J are TRBV28 and TRBJ1-1, with a possible D match to TRBD1 (6 bases). V lost 2 bases to trimming and J lost 5 bases, with 18 bases between them. The CDR3 has 16 amino acids. Germline V CDR1 and CDR2: MDHEN, SYDVKM. Full variable domain (outside the CDR3, taken from reference TRBV28 and TRBJ1-1): DVKVTQSSRYLVKRTGEKVFLECVQDMDHENMFWYRQDPGLGLRLIYFSYDVKMKEKGDIPEGYSVSREKKERFSLILESASTNQTSMYLCASSLRGEGVRTEAFFGQGTRLTVV.

The J gene is TRBJ1-4, the V gene TRBV30; unclear D gene. The CDR3 sequence is 14 residues long. Germline V gene data show CDR1 as GTSNPN and CDR2 as SVGIG (reference sequence). Trimming left V 2 bases short and J 4 bases short, with 11 bases between. The CDR3 coding sequence is TGTGCCTGGAGTCGGGGAGGAGATAATGAAAAACTGTTTTTT. Translated, it gives CAWSRGGDNEKLFF.

The chain uses TRBV4-1 and TRBJ1-1; D may be TRBD1 (5 bases). This CDR3 comprises 15 residues. CDR1 MGHRA and CDR2 YSYEKL come from the germline V gene. Trimming cost V 1 base and J 4 bases, with 13 bases left between them. Here the CDR3 DNA reads TGCGCCAGCAGCCAAGGGGCAGGGACGAGCACTGAAGCTTTCTTT. It encodes CASSQGAGTSTEAFF.

The chain joins TRBV5-1 to TRBJ2-7; D tentatively fits TRBD1 or TRBD2 (6 bases each). Between the trimmed V and J ends, which lost 2 bases and 0 bases, there was a span of 15 bases. The CDR3 is 16 residues long. Per the germline V gene, CDR1 is SGHRS and CDR2 is YFSETQ. CDR3 region: CASSLGGGTSSYEQYF. In nucleotides, the CDR3 is TGCGCCAGCAGCTTAGGAGGCGGGACAAGCTCCTACGAGCAGTACTTC. The whole variable domain, filled in from reference TRBV5-1 and TRBJ2-7, reads KAGVTQTPRYLIKTRGQQVTLSCSPISGHRSVSWYQQTPGQGLQFLFEYFSETQRNKGNFPGRFSGRQFSNSRSEMNVSTLELGDSALYLCASSLGGGTSSYEQYFGPGTRLTVT.